This passage covers 18 T cell receptor beta chains from one sample sequenced in a study of T cell responses to AZD1222 COVID-19 vaccine. Profiling relied on immunoSEQ multiplex PCR, and the TCRdb table lists in-frame clones only, not all of them. The repertoire consists of about 54,000 clones, with nearly 90% occurring once and the leading ten covering under 5%. The sequencing here drew on peripheral blood, taken on day 0 of AZD1222 vaccination. These receptors were collected from an adult in good health.

This clone was observed once. This chain joins TRBV30 and TRBJ1-3, with a possible D match to TRBD1 (6 bases). Germline CDR1 is GTSNPN and CDR2 is SVGIG (reference sequence). This CDR3 is built from 14 residues. V lost 0 bases, J lost 2 bases, and 8 bases lay in between. CDR3 sequence reads: CAWSVAGAGNTIYF. DNA for the CDR3: TGTGCCTGGAGTGTAGCAGGGGCTGGAAACACCATATATTTT.

This clone was detected once. Here the CDR3 reads CASSGIDYGYTF. The CDR3 DNA sequence: TGTGCCAGCAGTGGGATCGACTATGGCTACACCTTC. This chain uses TRBV28 with TRBJ1-2; D call uncertain. V was clipped by 5 bases and J by 3 bases, with 7 bases between them. The CDR3 is 12 amino acids. The germline V gene encodes CDR1 MDHEN and CDR2 SYDVKM.

The rearrangement joins TRBV7-2 to TRBJ2-7; D gene ambiguous. The CDR3 spans 13 residues. Germline values: CDR1 SGHTA, CDR2 FQGNSA. The V and J ends lost 5 bases and 2 bases respectively, with 10 bases between them. The CDR3, as DNA: TGTGCCAGCAGCCTCCCTAATACCTACGAGCAGTACTTC. Protein product: CASSLPNTYEQYF.

This clone was counted only a few times. V usage is TRBV2 and J usage is TRBJ2-4; perhaps TRBD1 as D (6 bases). Deletions cut 4 bases from V and 5 bases from J, with 21 bases between. In germline, CDR1 is SNHLY, CDR2 FYNNEI. This CDR3 comprises 17 residues. CDR3 residues: CASSVPRVGARENIQYF. In DNA form, the CDR3 reads TGTGCCAGCAGTGTCCCTCGAGTGGGGGCGCGGGAAAACATTCAGTACTTC.

The chain uses TRBV6-2 or TRBV6-3 and TRBJ2-7; D not resolved. CDR1 and CDR2 (germline): MNHEY, SVGEGT. With 0 bases removed from V and 2 bases from J, the gap between germline ends came to 5 bases. The CDR3 extends over 13 amino acids. The CDR3 bases are TGTGCCAGCAGTTACTCGGGCCCCTACGAGCAGTACTTC. Its protein is CASSYSGPYEQYF.

The DNA of the CDR3 is TGTGCCAGCAGTTGGCTCAGTGGGACAGGGTCCACCGGGGAGCTGTTTTTT. Its translation: CASSWLSGTGSTGELFF. The V call is TRBV28, the J call TRBJ2-2, with TRBD1 matching over 9 bases. The germline gives CDR1 MDHEN, CDR2 SYDVKM. The V segment lost 4 bases and the J segment 4 bases; nucleotides outside the gene matches: 10. This CDR3 is 17 amino acids long.

CDR3 coding DNA: TGTGCCAGCAGTTACTTCGGGGGGCAGGCAGATACGCAGTATTTT. Residues: CASSYFGGQADTQYF. The genes are TRBV6-5 and TRBJ2-3; the D gene is possibly TRBD2 (7 bases). From germline, CDR1 is MNHEY and CDR2 SVGAGI. The CDR3 is 15 amino acids. Trimming took 1 base from V and 4 from J, leaving 12 bases between them.

In this sample, this clone turned up once. The chain recombines TRBV27 with TRBJ2-3; D remains ambiguous. Germline V gene lookup returns CDR1 MNHEY and CDR2 SMNVEV (reference sequence). This CDR3 comprises 11 residues. V dropped 6 bases and J dropped 8 bases, with 9 bases sitting between them. The CDR3 DNA sequence: TGTGCCAGCAGATTTGATGCTACGCAGTATTTT. Its protein is CASRFDATQYF.

The CDR3 here is CASSAPGTGETDTQYF. CDR3 nucleotides: TGTGCCAGTAGCGCACCCGGGACAGGGGAAACAGATACGCAGTATTTT. The J gene is TRBJ2-3, the V gene TRBV19; TRBD1 matches at 10 bases. With V trimmed by 6 bases and J by 3 bases, 9 bases remained unmatched. CDR3 length: 16 amino acids. CDR1 and CDR2 from the germline V gene are LNHDA and SQIVND (reference sequence).

The genes are TRBV11-3 and TRBJ2-1, with D hard to call. This CDR3 comprises 15 residues. Looked up from germline, CDR1 is SGHNT and CDR2 is YENEEA. Trimming took off 1 base at V and 0 bases at J, with 7 bases between the two ends. The CDR3 DNA is TGTGCCAGCAGCTTAGGACGAAGCTCCTACAATGAGCAGTTCTTC. Translation gives CASSLGRSSYNEQFF.

The chain links TRBV5-1 to TRBJ2-5, with no clear D. CDR3 length equals 13 residues. Germline values: CDR1 SGHRS, CDR2 YFSETQ. Trimming left V 0 bases short and J 2 bases short, with 5 bases between. For the CDR3, the DNA is TGCGCCAGCAGCTTGGGCCAGCAAGAGACCCAGTACTTC. Translated: CASSLGQQETQYF.

The J gene is TRBJ1-5, the V gene TRBV6-5; D not certain. V was pared by 3 bases and J by 2 bases, with 5 bases between. Germline V gene sequence: CDR1 MNHEY, CDR2 SVGAGI. The CDR3 has 13 residues. The CDR3 nucleotides read TGTGCCAGCAGTTATGGAGGCAATCAGCCCCAGCATTTT. Its translation: CASSYGGNQPQHF.

This chain uses TRBV6-1 with TRBJ2-2, with D perhaps TRBD1 or TRBD2 (5 bases each). V lost 3 bases and J 4 bases, leaving 15 bases between the germline ends. Germline V gene sequence: CDR1 MNHNS, CDR2 SASEGT. This CDR3 has 16 amino acids. The CDR3 region has the DNA TGTGCCAGCAGTGATCTGAAAGGGACGTTCACCGGGGAGCTGTTTTTT. Translating gives CASSDLKGTFTGELFF.

This clone was counted once. The chain recombines TRBV19 with TRBJ1-1, with D perhaps matching TRBD1 (5 bases). Between the trimmed V and J ends, which lost 5 bases and 5 bases, there was a span of 15 bases. CDR1 and CDR2 (germline): LNHDA, SQIVND (reference sequence). The CDR3 loop spans 14 amino acids. In nucleotides, the CDR3 is TGTGCCAGTAGTTCCCTCGGGGGTTGGACTGAAGCTTTCTTT. Encoded protein: CASSSLGGWTEAFF. Full variable domain (rest looked up from reference TRBV19 and TRBJ1-1): DGGITQSPKYLFRKEGQNVTLSCEQNLNHDAMYWYRQDPGQGLRLIYYSQIVNDFQKGDIAEGYSVSREKKESFPLTVTSAQKNPTAFYLCASSSLGGWTEAFFGQGTRLTVV.

The rearrangement uses TRBV6-5 and TRBJ1-6, with D perhaps matching TRBD1 (5 bases). The CDR3 is made up of 15 amino acids. From germline, CDR1 is MNHEY and CDR2 SVGAGI. V lost 3 bases, J lost 7 bases, and 13 bases lay in between. CDR3 sequence (DNA): TGTGCCAGCAGTTATTCGGGGGGTGGGAATTCACCCCTCCACTTT. Its translation is CASSYSGGGNSPLHF.

The chain carries TRBV6-4 and TRBJ1-6, with 8 bases aligning to TRBD1. Germline CDR1 reads MRHNA; CDR2 reads SNTAGT. V dropped 3 bases and J dropped 16; count of bases not matched to a gene: 8. The CDR3 loop spans 13 amino acids. CDR3 bases: TGTGCCAGCAGTGAAAGTTCAGGGGGCCTACTCCACTTT. Its protein is CASSESSGGLLHF.

This clone showed up just once. The chain combines TRBV9 with TRBJ2-3; D assignment may be TRBD1 or TRBD2 (5 bases each). CDR1 and CDR2 (germline): SGDLS, YYNGEE. Trimming pared 3 bases from V and 6 bases from J, leaving 17 bases between. This CDR3 spans 15 amino acids. In DNA, the CDR3 is TGTGCCAGCAGCGCGAAAGGGGACGGTTGGGATACGCAGTATTTT. Translating it yields CASSAKGDGWDTQYF.

This clone was seen once. The chain employs TRBV9 and TRBJ2-5; D gene ambiguous. Looked up from germline, CDR1 is SGDLS and CDR2 is YYNGEE. The length of the CDR3 is 15 residues. Trimming left V 3 bases short and J 1 base short, with 13 bases between. The CDR3 coding sequence is TGTGCCAGCAGCGCCCAGACTGGGCCCCAAGAGACCCAGTACTTC. This codes for CASSAQTGPQETQYF.